Sequencing of this T cell receptor (beta chain) was carried out in a study of technical replicates of blood from a few donors. Some clones are missing from TCRdb's copy, which holds only in-frame ones; the method was immunoSEQ multiplex PCR. The data show 80,000 or so clones, roughly 98% seen once. The V end lost 0 bases, the J end lost 7 bases, and 13 bases lay between the germline ends. The germline V gene encodes CDR1 SGHNT and CDR2 YYREEE (reference sequence). CDR3 size: 14 residues. Specimen: T cells isolated from PBMCs. This TCR was recovered from a human donor in good health. This chain connects TRBV5-4 to TRBJ1-1; D may be TRBD1 (5 bases). The CDR3 is CASSLEWGGGEAFF. The CDR3 DNA reads TGTGCCAGCAGCTTGGAATGGGGCGGTGGTGAAGCTTTCTTT. Together with reference TRBV5-4 and TRBJ1-1, the CDR3 gives the full variable domain: ETGVTQSPTHLIKTRGQQVTLRCSSQSGHNTVSWYQQALGQGPQFIFQYYREEENGRGNFPPRFSGLQFPNYSSELNVNALELDDSALYLCASSLEWGGGEAFFGQGTRLTVV.